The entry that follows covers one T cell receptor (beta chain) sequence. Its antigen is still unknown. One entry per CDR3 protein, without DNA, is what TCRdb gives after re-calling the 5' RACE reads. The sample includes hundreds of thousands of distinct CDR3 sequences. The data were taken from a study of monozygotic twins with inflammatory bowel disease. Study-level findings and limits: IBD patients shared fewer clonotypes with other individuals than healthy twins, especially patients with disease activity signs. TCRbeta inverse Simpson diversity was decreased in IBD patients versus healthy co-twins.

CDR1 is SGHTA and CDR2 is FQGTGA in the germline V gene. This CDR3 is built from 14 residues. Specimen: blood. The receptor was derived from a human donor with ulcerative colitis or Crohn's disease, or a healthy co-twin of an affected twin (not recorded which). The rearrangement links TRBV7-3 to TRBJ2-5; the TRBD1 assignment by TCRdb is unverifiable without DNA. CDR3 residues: CASSLGVSGKTQYF.